The 25 T cell receptor beta chains reported below all come from one sample, sequenced in a study of T cells after yellow fever vaccination. A single record per CDR3 protein comes from TCRdb applying MiXCR to the 5' RACE reads. The profile shows some 250,000 distinct CDR3 sequences, more than 3.5% of them singletons. Sequenced material: PBMCs, taken 15 days after the yellow fever booster vaccination. These TCRs come from a man younger than 35 who received the YFV17D yellow fever vaccine.

Ten or more counts support this clonotype. V and J are TRBV12-3 or TRBV12-4 and TRBJ2-3; 7 bases map to TRBD1. The V and J ends lost 4 bases and 4 bases, in that order; junction bases with no gene match: 17. There are 18 residues in the CDR3. The CDR3 spells CASSSNRQGYRGPDTQYF. The DNA of the CDR3 is TGTGCCAGCAGTTCAAATAGACAGGGCTATAGGGGCCCAGATACGCAGTATTTT.

There are many counts of this clonotype. The CDR3 DNA sequence: TGCAGTGCTAGAGGAGGACTAGCGGGGCCCGGGGAGCTGTTTTTT. This translates into CSARGGLAGPGELFF. V is TRBV20-1 and J is TRBJ2-2, with 12 positions matching TRBD2. This CDR3 has 15 residues. CDR1 and CDR2 from the germline V gene are DFQATT and SNEGSKA (reference sequence). Trimming removed 1 base from V and 6 bases from J; junction bases left unmatched: 3.

This clonotype was detected ten times or more. The chain carries TRBV4-1 and TRBJ1-1; 9 nucleotides line up with TRBD1. The CDR3 has 16 amino acids. Germline V gives CDR1 MGHRA, CDR2 YSYEKL. After removal of 5 bases from V and 0 bases from J, the junction contained 7 bases not matched to a gene. CDR3 region: CASSRDRARLNTEAFF. For the CDR3, the DNA is TGCGCCAGCAGCAGGGACAGGGCGAGGTTGAACACTGAAGCTTTCTTT.

The sample holds many counts of this clonotype. This chain's CDR3 is CSVRDARANYGYTF. The DNA for the CDR3 is TGCAGCGTCCGGGACGCCAGAGCTAACTATGGCTACACCTTC. V and J are TRBV29-1 and TRBJ1-2; TRBD1 is a possible D gene (5 bases). The V end lost 6 bases, the J end lost 0 bases, and 14 bases lay between the germline ends. The germline V gene has CDR1 SQVTM and CDR2 ANQGSEA. CDR3 length: 14 amino acids.

This clonotype was detected ten times or more. This sequence joins TRBV19 and TRBJ1-3; no clear D gene. The V end lost 6 bases, the J end lost 0 bases, and 18 bases lay between the germline ends. This CDR3 spans 17 amino acids. Germline CDR1 reads LNHDA; CDR2 reads SQIVND (reference sequence). For the CDR3, the DNA is TGTGCCAGTAGGCCCGTTCCTCTCGCGAGCTCTGGAAACACCATATATTTT. It translates to CASRPVPLASSGNTIYF.

The rearrangement joins TRBV10-3 to TRBJ2-3, with TRBD2 as a possible D gene (7 bases). Trimming shortened V by 9 bases and J by 5 bases, and 21 bases separated the two germline ends. Per the germline V gene, CDR1 is ENHRY and CDR2 is SYGVKD. The CDR3 consists of 15 residues. CDR3 bases: TGTGCCATAACTCAATCGAGGGGGGGCGAAGATACGCAGTATTTT. Amino acids: CAITQSRGGEDTQYF.

This clonotype was seen at least ten times. The chain employs TRBV15 and TRBJ2-7; D remains ambiguous. V was pared by 0 bases and J by 0 bases, with 12 bases between. This CDR3 region has 16 residues. From germline, CDR1 is LNHNV and CDR2 YYDKDF (reference sequence). CDR3 residues: CATSRDGHLSSYEQYF. As DNA, the CDR3 is TGTGCCACCAGCAGAGATGGGCATCTTTCCTCCTACGAGCAGTACTTC.

This clonotype appeared many times. The rearrangement uses TRBV20-1 and TRBJ1-2; 11 bases are shared with TRBD1. With V trimmed by 6 bases and J by 4 bases, 16 bases remained unmatched. Germline V gives CDR1 DFQATT, CDR2 SNEGSKA (reference sequence). This CDR3 is 17 amino acids long. DNA of the CDR3: TGCAGTGCCTCGGGACAGGGGGAAGAACGACCCCTCTATGGCTACACCTTC. This gives the protein CSASGQGEERPLYGYTF.

This clonotype has at least ten counts. DNA of the CDR3: TGTGCCAGCAGCTGGGGACAGGGGGGAAACTATGGCTACACCTTC. Amino acid sequence: CASSWGQGGNYGYTF. This sequence joins TRBV5-5 and TRBJ1-2; 11 nucleotides line up with TRBD1. J lost 2 bases, V lost 3 bases, and 3 bases had no gene match. The CDR3 contains 15 residues. Germline CDR1 SGHKS, CDR2 YYEKEE (reference sequence). Full variable domain (missing parts from reference TRBV5-5 and TRBJ1-2): DAGVTQSPTHLIKTRGQQVTLRCSPISGHKSVSWYQQVLGQGPQFIFQYYEKEERGRGNFPDRFSARQFPNYSSELNVNALLLGDSALYLCASSWGQGGNYGYTFGSGTRLTVV.

This clonotype was observed many times. The genes are TRBV5-1 and TRBJ2-3; TRBD2 aligns across 9 bases. The CDR3 has 16 residues. The germline V gene encodes CDR1 SGHRS and CDR2 YFSETQ. V was clipped by 0 bases and J by 8 bases; unmatched bases: 10. The CDR3 protein is CASSLAASGMRFTQYF. In nucleotides, the CDR3 is TGCGCCAGCAGCTTGGCGGCTAGCGGGATGAGATTTACGCAGTATTTT.

This clonotype has at least ten counts. V gene TRBV5-1 combines with J gene TRBJ1-1, with TRBD1 matching over 8 bases. V dropped 4 bases and J dropped 6; count of bases not matched to a gene: 14. Germline-derived CDR1 and CDR2 are SGHRS and YFSETQ. This CDR3 comprises 16 residues. Here the CDR3 reads CASSNLRQGSAAEAFF. The CDR3 DNA reads TGCGCCAGCAGCAATCTACGACAGGGGTCGGCGGCTGAAGCTTTCTTT.

In this sample, this clonotype turned up many times. V and J are TRBV5-1 and TRBJ1-4; D is undetermined. The germline V gene has CDR1 SGHRS and CDR2 YFSETQ. V lost 0 bases, J lost 0 bases, and 9 bases lay in between. The CDR3 sequence is 16 residues long. This chain's CDR3 is CASSLGTDATNEKLFF. The CDR3 DNA follows: TGCGCCAGCAGCTTGGGGACGGACGCAACTAATGAAAAACTGTTTTTT.

This clonotype was counted ten times or more. The chain recombines TRBV5-6 with TRBJ2-3; 7 positions agree with TRBD1. The V segment lost 3 bases and the J segment 6 bases; nucleotides outside the gene matches: 10. The CDR3 sequence is 15 residues long. From germline, CDR1 is SGHDT and CDR2 YYEEEE. The CDR3 DNA follows: TGTGCCAGCAGCTCGCCGGGACAGCACTCTGATACGCAGTATTTT. Amino acids: CASSSPGQHSDTQYF.

This clonotype was counted ten times or more. The chain joins TRBV10-3 to TRBJ2-7; 9 bases agree with TRBD1. The CDR3 is 12 residues long. The V gene's germline CDR1 is ENHRY and CDR2 SYGVKD. V was pared by 6 bases and J by 10 bases, with 7 bases of the junction left unmatched. The CDR3 is CAIRIQGAGQYF. The CDR3 DNA is TGTGCCATCAGGATACAGGGGGCAGGACAGTACTTC.

There are many counts of this clonotype. The V call is TRBV6-6, the J call TRBJ2-7; unclear D gene. The CDR3 loop spans 13 amino acids. The V gene's germline CDR1 is MNHNY and CDR2 SVGAGI (reference sequence). Trimming removed 2 bases from V and 1 base from J, with 6 bases in between. The CDR3 sequence is CASSYSRSYEQYV. DNA of the CDR3: TGTGCCAGCAGTTACAGCCGTTCCTACGAGCAGTACGTC.

This clonotype showed up many times. This chain uses TRBV21-1 with TRBJ2-7; TRBD1 is taken as the D call from the table, unchecked against the DNA. TRBV21-1 is labeled a pseudogene. This CDR3 spans 15 amino acids. The CDR3 spells CASSKAATPPYEQYV. DNA for the CDR3: TGTGCCAGCAGCAAAGCGGCGACTCCCCCTTACGAGCAGTACGTC.

This clonotype was seen repeatedly, ten times or more. The chain joins TRBV5-1 to TRBJ2-2; 10 nucleotides line up with TRBD2. Germline assignment: CDR1 SGHRS and CDR2 YFSETQ. V gave up 3 bases and J gave up 0 bases; unmatched junction bases: 2. This CDR3 contains 16 residues. This chain's CDR3 is CASSSSGGANTGELFF. Written as DNA, the CDR3 is TGCGCCAGCAGCTCAAGCGGGGGGGCGAACACCGGGGAGCTGTTTTTT.

This clonotype has just a few counts. The V call is TRBV5-1, the J call TRBJ2-3; no firm D call. This CDR3 is built from 16 residues. The germline V gene encodes CDR1 SGHRS and CDR2 YFSETQ. Trimming pared 0 bases from V and 1 base from J, leaving 12 bases between. The CDR3 spells CASSLVLIARTDTQYF. CDR3 in DNA: TGCGCCAGCAGCTTGGTTTTGATCGCTCGCACAGATACGCAGTATTTT.

This clonotype was counted many times. The chain recombines TRBV5-1 with TRBJ2-5; D is undetermined. Trimming left V 4 bases short and J 5 bases short, with 18 bases between. Germline V CDR1 and CDR2: SGHRS, YFSETQ. The CDR3 length is 15 residues. The chain's CDR3 is CASSPEFGGRETQYF. Here the CDR3 DNA reads TGCGCCAGCAGCCCCGAATTCGGCGGTAGGGAGACCCAGTACTTC.

This clonotype was detected ten times or more. This rearrangement joins TRBV7-2 to TRBJ2-1; tentative D call: TRBD2 (6 bases). Trimming took 7 bases from V and 9 from J, leaving 19 bases between them. CDR1 is SGHTA and CDR2 is FQGNSA in the germline V gene. CDR3 length equals 14 residues. CDR3 loop: CASTSPGVPREQFF. DNA for the CDR3: TGTGCCAGCACCTCACCGGGGGTTCCCCGTGAGCAGTTCTTC.

This clonotype came up a few times. The chain carries TRBV6-5 and TRBJ1-2, with D uncertain. Trimming left V 0 bases short and J 7 bases short, with 18 bases between. Germline V gene data show CDR1 as MNHEY and CDR2 as SVGAGI. The CDR3 totals 16 residues. CDR3 amino acids: CASSYSSGSPNGGYTF. CDR3 nucleotide sequence: TGTGCCAGCAGTTACTCGTCCGGGAGCCCGAACGGTGGCTACACCTTC.

This clonotype was seen repeatedly, ten times or more. The chain is built from TRBV5-1 and TRBJ1-1; maybe TRBD1 (6 bases). The CDR3 spans 14 residues. V was pared by 0 bases and J by 3 bases, with 9 bases between. The germline V gene encodes CDR1 SGHRS and CDR2 YFSETQ. The CDR3 region has the DNA TGCGCCAGCAGCTTGGAAGCAGGGGACACTGAAGCTTTCTTT. Its protein product is CASSLEAGDTEAFF.

This clonotype was counted ten times or more. The CDR3, as DNA: TGCAGCGTTGGAGGCACCGGGGAGCTGTTTTTT. Encoded protein: CSVGGTGELFF. The chain links TRBV29-1 to TRBJ2-2; no clear D gene. CDR1 is SQVTM and CDR2 is ANQGSEA in the germline V gene. The CDR3 consists of 11 residues. V was cut by 4 bases and J by 4 bases, with 4 bases left in between.

This clonotype was recorded at least ten times. The rearrangement uses TRBV20-1 and TRBJ2-7, with unresolved D. V gave up 0 bases and J gave up 5 bases, with 11 bases separating them. The CDR3 runs 13 residues. Per germline, CDR1 DFQATT and CDR2 SNEGSKA (reference sequence). The CDR3 region has the DNA TGCAGTGCTAGAGAGGGATATGGGAACGAGCAGTACTTC. It is translated as CSAREGYGNEQYF.

The rearrangement joins TRBV10-3 to TRBJ2-3, with 10 bases aligning to TRBD2. The CDR3 length is 18 residues. Germline V gives CDR1 ENHRY, CDR2 SYGVKD. V shed 4 bases, J shed 4 bases, and the junction held 14 bases outside the gene matches. In DNA form, the CDR3 reads TGTGCCATCAGTGGTGAAGCGGGGGGGCGCTTGCTCCCAGATACGCAGTATTTT. This gives the protein CAISGEAGGRLLPDTQYF.